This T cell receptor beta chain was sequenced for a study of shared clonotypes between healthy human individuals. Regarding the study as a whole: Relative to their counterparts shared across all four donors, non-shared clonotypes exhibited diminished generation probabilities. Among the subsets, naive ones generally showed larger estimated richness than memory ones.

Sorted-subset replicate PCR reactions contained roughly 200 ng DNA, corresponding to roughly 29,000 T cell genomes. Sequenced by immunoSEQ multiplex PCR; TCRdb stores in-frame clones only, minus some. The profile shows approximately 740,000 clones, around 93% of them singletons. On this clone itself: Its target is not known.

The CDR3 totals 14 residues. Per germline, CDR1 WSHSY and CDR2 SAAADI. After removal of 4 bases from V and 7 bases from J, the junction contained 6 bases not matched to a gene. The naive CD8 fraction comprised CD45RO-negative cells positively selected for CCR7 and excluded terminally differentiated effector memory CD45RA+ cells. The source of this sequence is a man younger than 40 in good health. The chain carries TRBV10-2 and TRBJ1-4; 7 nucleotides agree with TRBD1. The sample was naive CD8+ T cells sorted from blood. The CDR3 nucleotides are TGCGCCAGCAGTGTCCTCCCAGGGGGTGAAAAACTGTTTTTT. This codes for CASSVLPGGEKLFF.